Listed below are T cell receptor beta chains from one sample, sequenced in a study of blood T cell repertoires in COVID-19. Measured with immunoSEQ multiplex PCR; TCRdb has only the in-frame clones, and not every one. The sample consists of 180,000 or so clones, approximately 89% of them appearing once. The sample taken for sequencing was PBMCs or T cells enriched from blood (not recorded which). All receptors come from a woman in her late teens or twenties who had recovered from COVID-19. Both conserved end residues are part of each CDR3. A D gene is named only where the DNA matches it firmly. For some rows the clone size is stated as once, few or many, or as a class when expanded; others skip it.

CDR3: CASSFEGAGDTQYF
DNA: TGTGCCAGCAGCTTCGAAGGGGCAGGGGATACGCAGTATTTT
J: TRBJ2-3
V: TRBV7-9
D: NA
length: 14
size: NA

CDR3: CATSRERGLSYEQYF
DNA: TGTGCCACCAGCAGAGAAAGGGGGCTTTCCTACGAGCAGTACTTC
J: TRBJ2-7
V: TRBV15
D: TRBD1
length: 15
size: NA

CDR3: CASSLFQQEPEAFF
DNA: TGTGCCAGCAGCTTGTTCCAACAGGAGCCTGAAGCTTTCTTT
J: TRBJ1-1
V: TRBV5-4
D: NA
length: 14
size: NA

CDR3: CASSEASGSSYEQYF
DNA: TGTGCCAGCAGTGAAGCTTCGGGGAGCTCCTACGAGCAGTACTTC
J: TRBJ2-7
V: TRBV6-1
D: NA
length: 15
size: NA

CDR3: CASSLDAGLGGNEQFF
DNA: TGTGCCAGCAGCTTAGACGCGGGATTGGGGGGTAATGAGCAGTTCTTC
J: TRBJ2-1
V: TRBV7-6
D: NA
length: 16
size: NA

CDR3: CASSKGGTGTGIHEQYF
DNA: TGTGCCAGCAGCAAAGGGGGGACCGGGACAGGGATTCACGAGCAGTACTTC
J: TRBJ2-7
V: TRBV21-1
D: NA
length: 17
size: NA

CDR3: CASSPITGLGKNIQYF
DNA: TGTGCCAGCAGCCCTATAACAGGGTTAGGGAAAAACATTCAGTACTTC
J: TRBJ2-4
V: TRBV27
D: NA
length: 16
size: NA

CDR3: CASTPRRGGYRIGELFF
DNA: TGTGCCAGTACCCCGCGAAGGGGTGGATATAGAATCGGGGAGCTGTTTTTT
J: TRBJ2-2
V: TRBV19
D: NA
length: 17
size: NA

CDR3: CASSPPPGGSDSPLHF
DNA: TGTGCCAGCAGCCCCCCTCCAGGCGGGTCAGATTCACCCCTCCACTTT
J: TRBJ1-6
V: TRBV9
D: NA
length: 16
size: NA

CDR3: CASGQDGGTEAFF
DNA: TGTGCTAGTGGCCAGGACGGGGGCACTGAAGCTTTCTTT
J: TRBJ1-1
V: TRBV12-5
D: NA
length: 13
size: once

CDR3: CAWRVASEQFF
DNA: TGTGCCTGGAGGGTAGCGTCCGAGCAGTTCTTC
J: TRBJ2-1
V: TRBV30
D: NA
length: 11
size: NA

CDR3: CASSSQGANLFEQYF
DNA: TGTGCCAGCAGCTCCCAGGGGGCCAATTTGTTCGAGCAGTACTTC
J: TRBJ2-7
V: TRBV5-4
D: TRBD1
length: 15
size: NA

CDR3: CASSLGQLTMNTEAFF
DNA: TGCGCCAGCAGCTTGGGACAGTTAACCATGAACACTGAAGCTTTCTTT
J: TRBJ1-1
V: TRBV5-1
D: NA
length: 16
size: NA

CDR3: CASSQEYRGRDYGYTF
DNA: TGCGCCAGCAGCCAAGAGTACAGGGGGCGAGACTATGGCTACACCTTC
J: TRBJ1-2
V: TRBV4-1
D: TRBD1
length: 16
size: NA

CDR3: CASGSGLAGRTDTQYF
DNA: TGTGCTAGTGGTTCAGGACTAGCGGGCCGCACAGATACGCAGTATTTT
J: TRBJ2-3
V: TRBV12-5
D: TRBD2
length: 16
size: once

CDR3: CASSLRTGSTTEAFF
DNA: TGTGCCAGCAGCTTAAGGACAGGGAGCACGACTGAAGCTTTCTTT
J: TRBJ1-1
V: TRBV11-2
D: TRBD1
length: 15
size: NA

CDR3: CASSFGGPPKNF
DNA: TGTGCCAGCAGTTTCGGGGGACCCCCTAAAAATTTT
J: TRBJ2-3
V: TRBV28
D: NA
length: 12
size: NA

CDR3: CASSPSGSYSDEQFF
DNA: TGTGCCAGTAGTCCTAGCGGGAGTTATAGCGATGAGCAGTTCTTC
J: TRBJ2-1
V: TRBV19
D: TRBD2
length: 15
size: once

CDR3: CASSEYLRAGLGTDTQYF
DNA: TGTGCCAGCAGTGAATATCTACGAGCGGGGCTTGGCACAGATACGCAGTATTTT
J: TRBJ2-3
V: TRBV25-1
D: TRBD2
length: 18
size: NA

CDR3: CASSLTVRISNQPQHF
DNA: TGTGCCAGCAGCCTAACCGTGCGGATTAGCAATCAGCCCCAGCATTTT
J: TRBJ1-5
V: TRBV7-8
D: NA
length: 16
size: NA

CDR3: CASSQDSLATYNEQFF
DNA: TGCGCCAGCAGCCAAGATAGTCTAGCCACCTACAATGAGCAGTTCTTC
J: TRBJ2-1
V: TRBV4-1
D: NA
length: 16
size: once

CDR3: CASSVGSYSDEQYF
DNA: TGTGCCAGCAGCGTAGGGAGTTATTCGGACGAGCAGTACTTC
J: TRBJ2-7
V: TRBV9
D: NA
length: 14
size: once

CDR3: CASSLAGGNGYTF
DNA: TGTGCCAGCAGCTTGGCAGGGGGCAATGGCTACACCTTC
J: TRBJ1-2
V: TRBV5-5
D: TRBD1
length: 13
size: NA

CDR3: CASSVRGADSPLHF
DNA: TGTGCCAGCAGCGTCAGGGGGGCTGATTCACCCCTCCACTTT
J: TRBJ1-6
V: TRBV9
D: TRBD1
length: 14
size: NA

CDR3: CASSLAGGGEQETQYF
DNA: TGTGCCAGCAGCTTAGCAGGAGGGGGCGAACAAGAGACCCAGTACTTC
J: TRBJ2-5
V: TRBV7-9
D: NA
length: 16
size: NA

CDR3: CASSWVAGVGYEQYF
DNA: TGCGCCAGCAGCTGGGTAGCGGGAGTAGGCTACGAGCAGTACTTC
J: TRBJ2-7
V: TRBV5-1
D: TRBD2
length: 15
size: NA

CDR3: CASSKEKTGGAGDEQFF
DNA: TGTGCCAGCAGCAAAGAGAAGACAGGGGGCGCTGGCGATGAGCAGTTCTTC
J: TRBJ2-1
V: TRBV21-1
D: NA
length: 17
size: NA

CDR3: CAISGWTSGSGTDTQYF
DNA: TGTGCCATCAGTGGCTGGACTAGCGGGAGCGGCACAGATACGCAGTATTTT
J: TRBJ2-3
V: TRBV10-3
D: TRBD2
length: 17
size: NA

CDR3: CASSYGDTPRYYGYTF
DNA: TGTGCCAGCAGTTACGGGGACACCCCGCGATACTATGGCTACACCTTC
J: TRBJ1-2
V: TRBV6-2/TRBV6-3
D: NA
length: 16
size: NA